This TCR beta chain was profiled in a study of shared clonotypes between healthy human individuals. Study-level background: Every donor yielded three CD4 naive, three CD4 memory, two CD8 naive and one CD8 memory plate.

Assay: immunoSEQ multiplex PCR; the TCRdb copy retains only in-frame clones and omits some. The sample contains under 2.5 million clones, less than 95% of which appear only once. Trimming removed 5 bases from V and 4 bases from J; junction bases left unmatched: 1. The germline CDR1 and CDR2 sequences are GTSNPN and SVGIG (reference sequence). This CDR3 spans 11 amino acids. This chain connects TRBV30 to TRBJ1-2, with 7 bases that match TRBD1. The source of this sequence is a young man in good health. Some clones in this sample may be carry-over from other donors' samples. The specimen was naive CD4+ T cells from PBMCs. Subset given: CD45RA+ positively selected. The CDR3 is CAWGQVYGYTF. DNA of the CDR3: TGTGCCTGGGGACAGGTCTATGGCTACACCTTC.